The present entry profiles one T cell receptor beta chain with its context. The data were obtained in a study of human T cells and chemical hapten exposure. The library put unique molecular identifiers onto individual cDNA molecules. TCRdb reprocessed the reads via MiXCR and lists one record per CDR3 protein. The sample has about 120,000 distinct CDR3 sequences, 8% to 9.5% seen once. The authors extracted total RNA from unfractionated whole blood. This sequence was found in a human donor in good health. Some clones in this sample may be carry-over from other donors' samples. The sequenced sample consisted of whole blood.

The CDR3 loop reads CASSLVGQGSPLHF. The CDR3 DNA follows: TGTGCCAGCAGTTTGGTGGGACAGGGGTCACCCCTCCACTTT. The V and J genes are TRBV27 and TRBJ1-6, with 10 bases matching TRBD1. Germline CDR1 reads MNHEY; CDR2 reads SMNVEV (reference sequence). This CDR3 is built from 14 residues. The junction had 3 bases not matched to a gene; V was cut back by 3 bases and J by 10 bases.